One and the same sample provided the 6 T cell receptor beta chains below, sequenced in a study of CD8 T cells in Susac syndrome. RNA was extracted with the RNeasy kit, and a quantity of about 0.45 to 1 ug was reverse transcribed using random hexamers. From the immunoSEQ multiplex PCR reads, TCRdb called clonotypes with MiXCR, one entry per CDR3 protein. The data contain some 170,000 distinct CDR3 sequences, roughly 93% of them singletons. Specimen: CD4+ T cells from PBMCs. The source of these receptors is a human donor in good health.

This sequence joins TRBV20-1 and TRBJ1-2; TRBD1 is a possible D gene (6 bases). Trimming shortened V by 0 bases and J by 4 bases, and 15 bases separated the two germline ends. Germline values: CDR1 DFQATT, CDR2 SNEGSKA (reference sequence). This CDR3 spans 15 amino acids. Here the CDR3 DNA reads TGCAGTGCTAGAGATAACCGAAGGACAGCCTATGGCTACACCTTC. It is translated as CSARDNRRTAYGYTF.

The chain combines TRBV20-1 with TRBJ1-5, with 7 bases aligning to TRBD1. The CDR3 consists of 16 residues. V lost 2 bases to trimming and J lost 1 base; unmatched junction nucleotides: 8. Germline V CDR1 and CDR2: DFQATT, SNEGSKA (reference sequence). CDR3: CSARQGGEISNQPQHF. The CDR3 bases are TGCAGTGCTAGACAGGGGGGCGAGATAAGCAATCAGCCCCAGCATTTT.

This clonotype was recorded once. J is TRBJ1-2 and V is TRBV5-1; 8 bases fit TRBD1. Germline trimming cut 4 bases from V and 5 bases from J; bases unmatched to any gene: 7. Germline V CDR1 and CDR2: SGHRS, YFSETQ. The CDR3 extends over 14 amino acids. CDR3 region: CASSEGQGWYGYTF. The CDR3 DNA reads TGCGCCAGCAGCGAAGGACAGGGATGGTATGGCTACACCTTC.

The chain couples TRBV6-1 to TRBJ2-6; tentatively, D is TRBD1 or TRBD2 (5 bases each). Germline CDR1 MNHNS, CDR2 SASEGT. V was cut by 5 bases and J by 0 bases, with 11 bases left in between. The CDR3 is 16 amino acids. This CDR3 is CASSRDGFSGANVLTF. CDR3 bases: TGTGCCAGCAGTAGGGACGGGTTCTCTGGGGCCAACGTCCTGACTTTC.

V gene TRBV3-1 combines with J gene TRBJ1-2; unclear D gene. CDR3 length equals 15 residues. The V gene's germline CDR1 is LGHDT and CDR2 YNNKEL (reference sequence). Trimming removed 0 bases from V and 4 bases from J, with 12 bases in between. The CDR3 loop reads CASSQEPFSRYGYTF. The CDR3 bases are TGTGCCAGCAGCCAAGAACCCTTTAGTCGCTATGGCTACACCTTC.

The chain employs TRBV5-1 and TRBJ2-2; D may be TRBD2 (6 bases). The CDR3 runs to 14 residues. Trimming left V 1 base short and J 8 bases short, with 12 bases between. CDR1 is SGHRS and CDR2 is YFSETQ in the germline V gene. CDR3 DNA: TGCGCCAGCAGCTTGACTAGCCCCCCGGGGGAGCTGTTTTTT. This encodes CASSLTSPPGELFF.